These 26 T cell receptor beta chains share one sample of origin, sequenced in a study of blood T cell repertoires in COVID-19. Sequencing used immunoSEQ multiplex PCR; TCRdb keeps in-frame clones, though not all of them. The profile shows around 92,000 clones, 70% to 90% of them singletons. The sequenced sample was peripheral blood. Receptors were obtained from a woman aged 55 to 70 in a cohort sampled during active or convalescent COVID-19.

About this clone: An end of the junction differs from the germline gene, which may be a read error. V is TRBV18 and J is TRBJ2-1; the D is unclear. Germline V gene sequence: CDR1 KGHSH, CDR2 LQKENI. This CDR3 has 15 amino acids. The CDR3 protein is CASTPNGPTYNEQFF. The CDR3 nucleotides read TGTGCCAGCACACCGAACGGTCCTACCTACAATGAGCAGTTCTTC.

The CDR3 protein is CASSTGRADTQYF. The DNA for the CDR3 is TGTGCCAGCAGCACGGGGAGGGCAGATACGCAGTATTTT. The chain recombines TRBV11-2 with TRBJ2-3; 7 nucleotides line up with TRBD2. V was clipped by 5 bases and J by 4 bases; unmatched bases: 3. This CDR3 region has 13 residues. Germline loops: CDR1 SGHAT, CDR2 FQNNGV.

V is TRBV19 and J is TRBJ1-6; D uncertain. V dropped 5 bases and J dropped 7 bases, with 6 bases sitting between them. Germline CDR1 reads LNHDA; CDR2 reads SQIVND (reference sequence). This CDR3 is built from 12 residues. CDR3 bases: TGTGCCAGTAGTGAGAGAAATTCACCCCTCCACTTT. This gives the protein CASSERNSPLHF.

The chain uses TRBV30 and TRBJ1-2; 9 bases align to TRBD1. This CDR3 has 14 residues. V shed 0 bases, J shed 4 bases, and the junction held 3 bases outside the gene matches. Germline V gives CDR1 GTSNPN, CDR2 SVGIG (reference sequence). The DNA for the CDR3 is TGTGCCTGGAGTGTACAGGGGGCGCGCTATGGCTACACCTTC. Translation: CAWSVQGARYGYTF.

V usage is TRBV7-2 and J usage is TRBJ2-4; D remains unclear. Germline lookup yields CDR1 SGHTA and CDR2 FQGNSA. V gave up 6 bases and J gave up 11 bases, with 11 bases separating them. The CDR3 totals 11 residues. The CDR3 reads CASSPDSVQYF. The CDR3, as DNA: TGTGCCAGCAGTCCCGACTCAGTTCAGTACTTC. Filled out from reference TRBV7-2 and TRBJ2-4, the complete variable domain reads GAGVSQSPSNKVTEKGKDVELRCDPISGHTALYWYRQSLGQGLEFLIYFQGNSAPDKSGLPSDRFSAERTGGSVSTLTIQRTQQEDSAVYLCASSPDSVQYFGAGTRLSVL.

The chain employs TRBV20-1 and TRBJ1-1; possible D gene TRBD1, 5 bases. Between the trimmed V and J ends, which lost 5 bases and 4 bases, there was a span of 8 bases. In germline, CDR1 is DFQATT, CDR2 SNEGSKA (reference sequence). The CDR3 is made up of 11 amino acids. CDR3 coding DNA: TGCAGTGCTGGGGGGGGCACTGAAGCTTTCTTT. Translated: CSAGGGTEAFF.

A single count supports this clone. V usage is TRBV3-1 (or the pseudogene TRBV3-2) and J usage is TRBJ2-3; D ambiguous. Germline lookup yields CDR1 LGHDT and CDR2 YNNKEL (reference sequence). V was shortened by 4 bases and J by 6 bases, with 14 bases between the two germline ends. This CDR3 is built from 14 residues. Here the CDR3 reads CASSLTWAKDTQYF. The CDR3 region has the DNA TGTGCCAGCAGCCTGACCTGGGCAAAGGATACGCAGTATTTT.

The rearrangement uses TRBV3-1 (or the pseudogene TRBV3-2) and TRBJ2-6; D is uncertain. Germline loops: CDR1 LGHDT, CDR2 YNNKEL (reference sequence). The CDR3 consists of 16 residues. Trimming left V 0 bases short and J 1 base short, with 7 bases between. The CDR3 nucleotides are TGTGCCAGCAGCCAAGATTTACTTTCTGGGGCCAACGTCCTGACTTTC. It encodes CASSQDLLSGANVLTF.

The rearrangement uses TRBV7-8 and TRBJ2-5; D perhaps matches TRBD1 (6 bases). The CDR3 spans 14 residues. The V end was cut by 6 bases, the J end by 5 bases, with 16 bases between. The V gene's germline CDR1 is SGHVS and CDR2 FQNEAQ. The CDR3 region is CASSPHRAWETQYF. The CDR3 nucleotides are TGTGCCAGCAGTCCTCACAGGGCGTGGGAGACCCAGTACTTC.

The chain couples TRBV6-1 to TRBJ2-1; 9 bases agree with TRBD2. CDR3 length: 17 amino acids. CDR1 MNHNS and CDR2 SASEGT come from the germline V gene. Trimming removed 3 bases from V and 0 bases from J; junction bases left unmatched: 6. The CDR3 region is CASSEPSGTSSYNEQFF. The CDR3 DNA reads TGTGCCAGCAGTGAGCCTAGCGGGACGAGCTCCTACAATGAGCAGTTCTTC.

The sample holds one count of this clone. V and J are TRBV3-1 (or the pseudogene TRBV3-2) and TRBJ1-1; the match to TRBD1 covers 7 bases. The CDR3 consists of 14 residues. The J segment lost 6 bases and the V segment lost 5 bases, leaving 9 bases of the junction unmatched. Looked up from germline, CDR1 is LGHDT and CDR2 is YNNKEL (reference sequence). This CDR3 is CASSAWDRESEAFF. CDR3 bases: TGTGCCAGCAGCGCCTGGGACAGAGAATCTGAAGCTTTCTTT.

V is TRBV11-1 and J is TRBJ2-5; maybe TRBD1 (5 bases). Germline CDR1 reads SGHAT; CDR2 reads FQDESV (reference sequence). The V end was cut by 1 base, the J end by 8 bases, with 8 bases between. The CDR3 has 12 amino acids. The CDR3 DNA sequence: TGTGCCAGCAGCTTAGAAGGACACACCCAGTACTTC. It specifies CASSLEGHTQYF.

The chain carries TRBV5-1 and TRBJ1-1, with D perhaps matching TRBD1 (5 bases). The CDR3 length is 16 residues. Trimming took 0 bases from V and 4 from J, leaving 16 bases between them. From germline, CDR1 is SGHRS and CDR2 YFSETQ. This chain's CDR3 is CASSLGDGGRVTEAFF. In DNA, the CDR3 is TGCGCCAGCAGCTTGGGGGACGGGGGAAGAGTCACTGAAGCTTTCTTT. The whole variable domain, filled in from reference TRBV5-1 and TRBJ1-1, reads KAGVTQTPRYLIKTRGQQVTLSCSPISGHRSVSWYQQTPGQGLQFLFEYFSETQRNKGNFPGRFSGRQFSNSRSEMNVSTLELGDSALYLCASSLGDGGRVTEAFFGQGTRLTVV.

This clone was recorded only once. The chain couples TRBV9 to TRBJ1-1; 11 nucleotides line up with TRBD1. Trimming at V came to 3 bases and at J to 7 bases, leaving 5 bases not matched to a gene. Germline V CDR1 and CDR2: SGDLS, YYNGEE. This CDR3 is built from 14 residues. CDR3 loop: CASSGTGGAGEAFF. The DNA for the CDR3 is TGTGCCAGCAGCGGGACAGGGGGCGCTGGTGAAGCTTTCTTT.

The V and J genes are TRBV6-2 or TRBV6-3 and TRBJ2-7; 7 bases line up with TRBD1. Looked up from germline, CDR1 is MNHEY and CDR2 is SVGEGT. The CDR3 loop spans 17 amino acids. The V and J ends lost 2 bases and 5 bases, in that order; junction bases with no gene match: 15. The CDR3 spells CASSYRITGTVLHEQYF. In DNA form, the CDR3 reads TGTGCCAGCAGTTACAGGATCACCGGGACAGTCCTCCACGAGCAGTACTTC.

The rearrangement links TRBV27 to TRBJ2-6; no definite D call. Germline V gives CDR1 MNHEY, CDR2 SMNVEV (reference sequence). The V end was cut by 5 bases, the J end by 0 bases, with 5 bases between. The CDR3 extends over 14 amino acids. The CDR3 spells CASSPYSGANVLTF. DNA for the CDR3: TGTGCCAGCAGTCCCTACTCTGGGGCCAACGTCCTGACTTTC.

The J gene is TRBJ1-5, the V gene TRBV25-1; weak D call: TRBD1 (5 bases). The CDR3 spans 13 residues. CDR1 and CDR2 (germline): MGHDK, SYGVNS. Trimming removed 4 bases from V and 6 bases from J, with 10 bases in between. The DNA for the CDR3 is TGTGCCAGCAGTGGGCCCGGGGGTCAGCCCCAGCATTTT. Protein: CASSGPGGQPQHF.

V usage is TRBV19 and J usage is TRBJ2-7; 8 bases agree with TRBD1. The germline V gene encodes CDR1 LNHDA and CDR2 SQIVND (reference sequence). The CDR3 length is 14 residues. Unmatched junction bases numbered 6, after V lost 6 bases and J lost 2 bases. The CDR3 nucleotides are TGTGCCAGTAGCAGCCGGGACAGGACCTACGAGCAGTACTTC. Amino acid sequence: CASSSRDRTYEQYF.

The rearrangement joins TRBV29-1 to TRBJ1-2, with D perhaps matching TRBD1 (5 bases). The germline V and J ends were trimmed by 5 bases and 5 bases, with 12 bases remaining between them. Germline CDR1 is SQVTM and CDR2 is ANQGSEA. The CDR3 has 12 amino acids. CDR3 DNA sequence: TGCAGCGTTATAGGGGCAGGATATGGCTACACCTTC. Its translation: CSVIGAGYGYTF.

V usage is TRBV27 and J usage is TRBJ1-4, with TRBD1 identical over 7 bases. Trimming removed 6 bases from V and 4 bases from J; junction bases left unmatched: 5. Germline V CDR1 and CDR2: MNHEY, SMNVEV (reference sequence). This CDR3 is built from 14 residues. The DNA for the CDR3 is TGTGCCAGCAGCCCAAGGGGGCGTAATGAAAAACTGTTTTTT. Amino acid sequence: CASSPRGRNEKLFF.

V usage is TRBV5-1 and J usage is TRBJ1-2, with D tentatively TRBD1 (5 bases). Germline CDR1 is SGHRS and CDR2 is YFSETQ. The CDR3 length is 13 residues. Trimming pared 4 bases from V and 6 bases from J, leaving 13 bases between. DNA of the CDR3: TGCGCCAGCAGCACAGGACGGAATAATGGCTACACCTTC. Its translation: CASSTGRNNGYTF.

The DNA for the CDR3 is TGTGCCAGCAGCTTGCGCGGTGGCCAGGGACAGGGCTATCAGCCCCAGCATTTT. Translation gives CASSLRGGQGQGYQPQHF. The V and J genes are TRBV5-5 and TRBJ1-5; 9 bases match TRBD1. The trim removed 1 base at V and 5 bases at J, leaving 13 bases unmatched. Germline CDR1 SGHKS, CDR2 YYEKEE (reference sequence). The length of the CDR3 is 18 residues.

V is TRBV7-6 and J is TRBJ2-5, with 9 bases that match TRBD2. Germline lookup yields CDR1 SGHVS and CDR2 FNYEAQ. The CDR3 length is 16 residues. The V segment lost 2 bases and the J segment 1 base; nucleotides outside the gene matches: 5. CDR3 DNA: TGTGCCAGCAGCTTACGCTTTAGCGGGGGCCAAGAGACCCAGTACTTC. Its translation: CASSLRFSGGQETQYF.

The gene calls are TRBV5-1 and TRBJ2-7, with 9 bases matching TRBD2. J gave up 7 bases and V 0 bases, and 11 bases lay outside the gene matches. Germline CDR1 reads SGHRS; CDR2 reads YFSETQ. The length of the CDR3 is 16 residues. The CDR3 DNA sequence: TGCGCCAGCAGCTTGGATCCAGCGGGAGGTGTCTGGGAGCAGTACTTC. Its protein is CASSLDPAGGVWEQYF.

This chain links TRBV19 with TRBJ1-2; possible D gene TRBD1, 5 bases. Germline V lookup: CDR1 LNHDA, CDR2 SQIVND (reference sequence). Between the trimmed V and J ends, which lost 6 bases and 4 bases, there was a span of 30 bases. The CDR3 runs to 19 residues. The CDR3 DNA sequence: TGTGCCAGTAGCCTAACCCCGGGAAGAGTGGGCAGGGAGGCCTATGGCTACACCTTC. Its translation is CASSLTPGRVGREAYGYTF.

The chain carries TRBV5-6 and TRBJ1-1; D gene ambiguous. Trimming took 4 bases from V and 6 from J, leaving 10 bases between them. Germline values: CDR1 SGHDT, CDR2 YYEEEE. The CDR3 extends over 12 amino acids. The CDR3 protein is CASSRSSSEAFF. The CDR3 DNA reads TGTGCCAGCAGCCGGAGTAGTTCTGAAGCTTTCTTT.